This T cell receptor beta chain stems from a study of T cell responses to AZD1222 COVID-19 vaccine. Pooled samples include second doses given at about 4 or 12 weeks. Study-wide results and caveats: Nearly half of spike-specific TCRs reportedly target unmutated variant regions.

Of note for this clone: Its target is not known.

Sequencing used immunoSEQ multiplex PCR; TCRdb keeps in-frame clones, though not all of them. In the table there are some 150,000 clones, 80% to 95% of which are singletons. The CDR3 consists of 14 residues. The germline V gene encodes CDR1 SGHTA and CDR2 FQGNSA. V lost 6 bases and J lost 8; bases outside the gene matches: 9. Sequenced material: peripheral blood, taken 28 days after the second AZD1222 dose. The TCR comes from an adult who received the AZD1222 COVID-19 vaccine. The chain carries TRBV7-2 and TRBJ1-4; 7 bases match TRBD1. CDR3 residues: CASRKRQGGEKLFF. As DNA, the CDR3 is TGTGCCAGCAGAAAAAGACAGGGTGGAGAAAAACTGTTTTTT.